These 24 T cell receptor beta chains originate from one sample sequenced in a study of OX40 agonist ivuxolimab in advanced cancers. Profiled with immunoSEQ multiplex PCR; TCRdb holds only in-frame clones, not every one. There are around 100,000 clones in the sample; approximately 90% occur only once, and around 0.16% lies in the top ten. The source material was CD4+ or CD8+ T cells sorted from blood, sampled in a trial of the OX40 agonist ivuxolimab. Receptors originate from an adult with an advanced solid tumor such as melanoma, head and neck, liver or kidney cancer.

This clone was seen a handful of times. The V and J genes are TRBV27 and TRBJ2-5; TRBD2 matches 10 bases. This CDR3 has 15 amino acids. The V and J ends lost 8 bases and 2 bases, in that order; junction bases with no gene match: 8. Germline V gene data show CDR1 as MNHEY and CDR2 as SMNVEV (reference sequence). The CDR3 coding sequence is TGTGCCAGCGGCTCGGGGACTAGCGTACAAGAGACCCAGTACTTC. It codes for CASGSGTSVQETQYF.

The rearrangement joins TRBV7-3 to TRBJ2-2; TRBD1 aligns across 7 bases. From germline, CDR1 is SGHTA and CDR2 FQGTGA. This CDR3 spans 12 amino acids. Trimming removed 5 bases from V and 6 bases from J; junction bases left unmatched: 0. The CDR3 is CASSTGAGELFF. The DNA for the CDR3 is TGTGCCAGCAGCACAGGGGCCGGGGAGCTGTTTTTT.

The chain couples TRBV9 to TRBJ2-7, with TRBD1 as a possible D gene (6 bases). V gave up 4 bases and J gave up 7 bases, with 15 bases separating them. CDR3 length: 13 residues. The germline V gene encodes CDR1 SGDLS and CDR2 YYNGEE. As DNA, the CDR3 is TGTGCCAGCAGCACGATACAGGGACGTGAGCAGTACTTC. Encoded protein: CASSTIQGREQYF.

This clone was counted between two and nine times. The chain recombines TRBV2 with TRBJ1-2, with 7 bases aligning to TRBD1. The CDR3 loop spans 14 amino acids. Germline assignment: CDR1 SNHLY and CDR2 FYNNEI. Losses at the gene ends were 5 bases for V and 4 bases for J; bases not matched to a gene: 7. The CDR3 sequence is CASSSTGFGYGYTF. CDR3 nucleotide sequence: TGTGCCAGCAGTTCGACAGGGTTCGGCTATGGCTACACCTTC.

This chain uses TRBV9 with TRBJ1-4, with a tentative D call TRBD1 (6 bases). This CDR3 region has 15 residues. Trimming stripped 4 bases from V and 8 bases from J, with 18 bases between. Germline V gives CDR1 SGDLS, CDR2 YYNGEE. For the CDR3, the DNA is TGTGCCAGCAGCAACCGGGACACCGGCTGGGAAAAACTGTTTTTT. The encoded protein is CASSNRDTGWEKLFF.

The J gene is TRBJ2-1, the V gene TRBV6-6; TRBD2 matches 8 bases. V gave up 6 bases and J gave up 4 bases; unmatched junction bases: 5. Looked up from germline, CDR1 is MNHNY and CDR2 is SVGAGI (reference sequence). This CDR3 contains 14 residues. CDR3 residues: CASRTGGGYNEQFF. CDR3 nucleotides: TGTGCCAGCAGGACTGGCGGGGGGTACAATGAGCAGTTCTTC.

This chain uses TRBV5-7 with TRBJ1-6; TRBD1 might be the D (5 bases). TRBV5-7 is known as an ORF, though its function is uncertain. The length of the CDR3 is 15 residues. V was pared by 4 bases and J by 7 bases, with 15 bases between. The CDR3 is CASSETRAGNSPLHF. The DNA for the CDR3 is TGTGCCAGCAGCGAAACCAGGGCGGGCAATTCACCCCTCCACTTT.

This chain links TRBV30 with TRBJ2-7; 13 positions agree with TRBD2. This CDR3 has 14 amino acids. The germline CDR1 and CDR2 sequences are GTSNPN and SVGIG (reference sequence). Trimming cost V 5 bases and J 3 bases; bases outside gene matches: 4. The CDR3 loop is CAWRTSGSLYEQYF. CDR3 coding DNA: TGTGCCTGGCGGACTAGCGGGAGTCTCTACGAGCAGTACTTC.

The chain links TRBV5-6 to TRBJ2-5; D gene unclear. The CDR3 covers 13 residues. Trimming removed 1 base from V and 2 bases from J, with 6 bases in between. CDR1 is SGHDT and CDR2 is YYEEEE in the germline V gene. CDR3 residues: CASSLRSQETQYF. For the CDR3, the DNA is TGTGCCAGCAGCTTGAGGTCGCAAGAGACCCAGTACTTC.

This clone was seen a single time. This sequence joins TRBV30 and TRBJ2-3; D gene uncertain. CDR1 is GTSNPN, CDR2 SVGIG, per germline (reference sequence). This CDR3 comprises 13 residues. With 1 base removed from V and 1 base from J, the gap between germline ends came to 6 bases. In DNA form, the CDR3 reads TGTGCCTGGAGTGGGGCTCGCACAGATACGCAGTATTTT. Translating it yields CAWSGARTDTQYF.

The J gene is TRBJ2-7, the V gene TRBV19; D tentatively reads TRBD1 or TRBD2 (5 bases each). This CDR3 region has 14 residues. CDR1 is LNHDA, CDR2 SQIVND, per germline (reference sequence). Trimming removed 3 bases from V and 3 bases from J, with 12 bases in between. CDR3 in DNA: TGTGCCAGTAGTATCGGGCAGAGGGGCTACGAGCAGTACTTC. Encoded protein: CASSIGQRGYEQYF. Full variable domain (remainder filled in from reference TRBV19 and TRBJ2-7): DGGITQSPKYLFRKEGQNVTLSCEQNLNHDAMYWYRQDPGQGLRLIYYSQIVNDFQKGDIAEGYSVSREKKESFPLTVTSAQKNPTAFYLCASSIGQRGYEQYFGPGTRLTVT.

The chain uses TRBV5-1 and TRBJ2-3, with D possibly TRBD2 on 5 matching bases. V was pared by 5 bases and J by 4 bases, with 14 bases between. CDR1 is SGHRS and CDR2 is YFSETQ in the germline V gene. This CDR3 contains 14 residues. The CDR3 DNA is TGCGCCAGCAGTCCAGAGGGTCGGGCAGATACGCAGTATTTT. Protein product: CASSPEGRADTQYF.

The CDR3 loop reads CASSIGGAYEQYF. CDR3 in DNA: TGTGCCAGCAGCATCGGGGGTGCCTACGAGCAGTACTTC. The chain carries TRBV11-2 and TRBJ2-7, with D possibly being TRBD2 (6 bases). V lost 5 bases, J lost 2 bases, and 10 bases lay in between. CDR1 and CDR2 from the germline V gene are SGHAT and FQNNGV. The length of the CDR3 is 13 residues.

The chain carries TRBV11-3 and TRBJ2-3; 15 bases agree with TRBD2. CDR3 size: 17 residues. CDR1 is SGHNT, CDR2 YENEEA, per germline. Trimming at V came to 5 bases and at J to 5 bases, leaving 8 bases not matched to a gene. In nucleotides, the CDR3 is TGTGCCAGCAGCCCCGGACTAGCGGGAGGGCCCGGAGATACGCAGTATTTT. Translation: CASSPGLAGGPGDTQYF.

The chain joins TRBV25-1 to TRBJ1-3, with 9 positions matching TRBD1. CDR1 MGHDK and CDR2 SYGVNS come from the germline V gene. CDR3 length: 16 residues. Germline trimming cut 3 bases from V and 2 bases from J; bases unmatched to any gene: 5. DNA of the CDR3: TGTGCCAGCAGTGAGGACAGGGGAGTACCTGGAAACACCATATATTTT. Encoded protein: CASSEDRGVPGNTIYF.

The genes are TRBV9 and TRBJ1-1, with 7 bases matching TRBD1. Germline CDR1 is SGDLS and CDR2 is YYNGEE. The CDR3 length is 15 residues. The trim removed 2 bases at V and 5 bases at J, leaving 9 bases unmatched. CDR3 amino acids: CASSVSDRGQTEAFF. DNA for the CDR3: TGTGCCAGCAGCGTTTCAGATAGGGGGCAAACTGAAGCTTTCTTT.

The V gene is TRBV2, the J gene TRBJ1-5; D ambiguous. Deletions cut 2 bases from V and 0 bases from J, with 8 bases between. CDR3 size: 15 residues. Germline CDR1 is SNHLY and CDR2 is FYNNEI. The CDR3 DNA follows: TGTGCCAGCAGTGAATACAGTTATAGCAATCAGCCCCAGCATTTT. As protein: CASSEYSYSNQPQHF.

V and J are TRBV5-5 and TRBJ1-4; D is unclear. Trimming pared 4 bases from V and 2 bases from J, leaving 6 bases between. CDR3 length: 13 residues. The germline V gene encodes CDR1 SGHKS and CDR2 YYEKEE (reference sequence). This CDR3 is CASSPPTNEKLFF. DNA of the CDR3: TGTGCCAGCAGCCCCCCCACTAATGAAAAACTGTTTTTT. Complete variable domain (other parts from reference TRBV5-5 and TRBJ1-4): DAGVTQSPTHLIKTRGQQVTLRCSPISGHKSVSWYQQVLGQGPQFIFQYYEKEERGRGNFPDRFSARQFPNYSSELNVNALLLGDSALYLCASSPPTNEKLFFGSGTQLSVL.

This chain links TRBV10-1 with TRBJ2-7; possible D gene TRBD1, 6 bases. The CDR3 contains 13 residues. CDR1 is WNHNN, CDR2 SYGVQD, per germline (reference sequence). V lost 3 bases and J lost 6, with 12 bases in between. The CDR3 coding sequence is TGCGCCAGCAGTGAAGGACAGTCTCGCGAGCAGTACTTC. It yields the protein CASSEGQSREQYF.

The CDR3, as DNA: TGTGCCAGTAGTATTCTAGCGGGCGGTTCCTACGAGCAGTACTTC. Amino acid sequence: CASSILAGGSYEQYF. The rearrangement joins TRBV19 to TRBJ2-7; TRBD2 aligns across 8 bases. CDR3 length: 15 residues. V was clipped by 3 bases and J by 1 base; unmatched bases: 5. Germline CDR1 and CDR2: LNHDA and SQIVND (reference sequence).

The chain links TRBV19 to TRBJ2-7, with D perhaps TRBD1 (6 bases). V dropped 3 bases and J dropped 1 base, with 13 bases sitting between them. The CDR3 has 15 amino acids. Germline loops: CDR1 LNHDA, CDR2 SQIVND (reference sequence). The CDR3 sequence is CASSIQGTESYEQYF. The CDR3 DNA sequence: TGTGCCAGTAGTATCCAGGGGACGGAATCCTACGAGCAGTACTTC.

This sequence joins TRBV9 and TRBJ2-3, with 13 bases aligning to TRBD2. Losses at the gene ends were 2 bases for V and 5 bases for J; bases not matched to a gene: 5. In germline, CDR1 is SGDLS, CDR2 YYNGEE. This CDR3 contains 16 residues. For the CDR3, the DNA is TGTGCCAGCAGCGTCGGGACTAGCGGGGTCATAGATACGCAGTATTTT. Residues: CASSVGTSGVIDTQYF.

In this sample, this clone turned up a few times. V and J are TRBV10-3 and TRBJ1-5, with TRBD1 matching over 8 bases. V shed 6 bases, J shed 6 bases, and the junction held 10 bases outside the gene matches. Looked up from germline, CDR1 is ENHRY and CDR2 is SYGVKD. The CDR3 loop spans 15 amino acids. CDR3 in amino acids: CAISQGQGLSQPQHF. In DNA, the CDR3 is TGTGCCATCAGCCAAGGACAGGGCCTCTCTCAGCCCCAGCATTTT.

V gene TRBV4-1 combines with J gene TRBJ1-2, with D uncertain. Germline values: CDR1 MGHRA, CDR2 YSYEKL. Between the trimmed V and J ends, which lost 1 base and 8 bases, there was a span of 14 bases. The CDR3 is 14 residues long. In nucleotides, the CDR3 is TGCGCCAGCAGCCAAGTGGCGACGAGGTGGGGCTACACCTTC. Protein product: CASSQVATRWGYTF.